The count of the clone carrying this T cell receptor (beta chain) is one. The target antigen is unknown. The source of the sample is a study of radiation and T cells in renal cell carcinoma. Study information: Nephrectomy followed 15 Gy stereotactic body radiation by 4 weeks. Whole-study findings and limits: Top tumor clonotypes rose in blood 2 weeks post-radiation, then contracted.

In germline, CDR1 is SGHTA, CDR2 FQGNSA. Trimming cost V 10 bases and J 4 bases, with 14 bases left between them. The CDR3 has 13 amino acids. Here immunoSEQ multiplex PCR was the method, and the copy in TCRdb shows in-frame clones only, minus some. Among 120,000 to 150,000 clones listed, less than 90% were seen once. Time point of the sample: baseline pretreatment blood. Treatment described: 15 Gy SBRT to primary tumor, nephrectomy 4 weeks later. After SBRT, blood was collected at 2 and 4 weeks, plus baseline. This chain links TRBV7-2 with TRBJ1-3; D is unresolved. This sequence was found in a woman in her 70s with renal cell carcinoma. Sample: blood, taken from a patient whose treatment included radiotherapy and nephrectomy. The DNA for the CDR3 is TGTGCCACACAAACCTCCCGAGGAAACACCATATATTTT. It translates to CATQTSRGNTIYF.